Detailed here is one T cell receptor (beta chain). Its antigen is undetermined. Between the trimmed V and J ends, which lost 5 bases and 5 bases, there was a span of 15 bases. Germline V CDR1 and CDR2: MNHNS, SASEGT. The CDR3 consists of 14 residues. This sample was taken from a study of cytomegalovirus exposure and HLA in healthy donors. Primers included in the PCR were 60 Vbeta and 13 Jbeta primers. Profiled with immunoSEQ multiplex PCR; TCRdb holds only in-frame clones, not every one. The data hold about 210,000 clones, with about 79% observed a single time. General observations from the study: A later analysis linked roughly 17,000 TCR beta sequences to HLA alleles at 0.05 false discovery rate. In an earlier analysis, in some 500 donors, most V segments appeared productive either ~87% or ~30% of the time. Cytomegalovirus status, reportedly, was diagnosed with high specificity and sensitivity by the classifier.

The receptor was derived from a male donor in good health and CMV-seronegative. The sequencing sample was made of PBMCs. The chain recombines TRBV6-1 with TRBJ2-5, with D perhaps matching TRBD1 (6 bases). CDR3 sequence reads: CASSPGPQGETQYF. The CDR3 DNA follows: TGTGCCAGCAGTCCGGGACCCCAGGGGGAGACCCAGTACTTC.